This T cell receptor (beta chain) was recorded in a study of blood T cell repertoires in COVID-19. The CDR3 consists of 16 residues. Losses at the gene ends were 2 bases for V and 5 bases for J; bases not matched to a gene: 10. Germline CDR1 reads SEHNR; CDR2 reads FQNEAQ (reference sequence). In the original analysis: It was from reference gene primer amplification that nucleated cell counts were estimated. Produced via immunoSEQ multiplex PCR; TCRdb's table is partial and in-frame only. V, J and clone size derive from that table, while D and trimming were established from the DNA sequence. This table has 120,000 to 150,000 clones, more than 75% appearing once.

Sequences were obtained from peripheral blood. This TCR came from a man aged 50-60 years who had recovered from COVID-19. This chain links TRBV7-9 with TRBJ1-1, with 8 bases lining up with TRBD1. The CDR3 reads CASSLTSDRAVTEAFF. Here the CDR3 DNA reads TGTGCCAGCAGCTTAACCTCGGACAGGGCTGTAACTGAAGCTTTCTTT. Together with reference TRBV7-9 and TRBJ1-1, the CDR3 gives the full variable domain: DTGVSQNPRHKITKRGQNVTFRCDPISEHNRLYWYRQTLGQGPEFLTYFQNEAQLEKSRLLSDRFSAERPKGSFSTLEIQRTEQGDSAMYLCASSLTSDRAVTEAFFGQGTRLTVV.